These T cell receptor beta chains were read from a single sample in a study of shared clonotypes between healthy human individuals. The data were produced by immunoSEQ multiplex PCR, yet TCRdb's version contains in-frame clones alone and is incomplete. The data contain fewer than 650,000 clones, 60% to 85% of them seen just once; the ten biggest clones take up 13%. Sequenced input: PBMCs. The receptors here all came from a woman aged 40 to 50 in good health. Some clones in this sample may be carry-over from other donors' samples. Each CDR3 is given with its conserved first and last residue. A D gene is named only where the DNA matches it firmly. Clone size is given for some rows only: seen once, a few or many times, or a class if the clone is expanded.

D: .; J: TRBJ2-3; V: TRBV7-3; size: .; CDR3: CASSLRYRDTQYF; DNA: TGTGCCAGCAGCCTCCGGTATAGGGATACGCAGTATTTT
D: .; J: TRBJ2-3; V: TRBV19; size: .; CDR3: CASSIQFGTDTQYF; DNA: TGTGCCAGTAGTATCCAGTTTGGCACAGATACGCAGTATTTT
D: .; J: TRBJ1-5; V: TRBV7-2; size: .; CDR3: CASSHSRGVGSQPQHF; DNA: TGTGCCAGCAGCCACAGTCGGGGGGTAGGTAGTCAGCCCCAGCATTTT
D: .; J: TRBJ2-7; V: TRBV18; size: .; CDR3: CASSQSSYEQYF; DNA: TGTGCCAGCTCCCAAAGCTCCTACGAGCAGTACTTC
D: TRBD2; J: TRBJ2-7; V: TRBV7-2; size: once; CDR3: CASSPGLAGGIEQYF; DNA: TGTGCCAGCAGCCCCGGACTAGCGGGAGGGATCGAGCAGTACTTC
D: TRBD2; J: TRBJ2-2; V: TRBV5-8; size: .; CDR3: CASSLVTGTSDTGELFF; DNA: TGTGCCAGCAGCTTGGTTACCGGGACTAGCGACACCGGGGAGCTGTTTTTT
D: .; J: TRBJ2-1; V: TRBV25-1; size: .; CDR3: CASSHSEFTAREQFF; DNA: TGTGCCAGCTCCCATAGCGAGTTCACCGCCCGTGAGCAGTTCTTC
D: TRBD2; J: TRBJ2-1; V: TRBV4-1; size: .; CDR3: CASSLGLGTRSEQFF; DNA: TGCGCCAGCAGCCTTGGACTAGGAACCCGCAGTGAGCAGTTCTTC
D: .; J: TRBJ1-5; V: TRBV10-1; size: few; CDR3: CASSPRGRRQPQHF; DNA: TGCGCCAGCAGTCCGCGGGGGAGGCGGCAGCCCCAGCATTTT
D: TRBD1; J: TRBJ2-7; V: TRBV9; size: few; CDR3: CASSGGTGVDEQYF; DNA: TGTGCCAGCAGCGGTGGGACAGGGGTAGACGAGCAGTACTTC
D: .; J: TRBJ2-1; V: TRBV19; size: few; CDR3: CASSWSYNEQFF; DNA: TGTGCCAGTAGCTGGTCCTACAATGAGCAGTTCTTC
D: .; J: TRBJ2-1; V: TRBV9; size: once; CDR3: CASSLVGRGSYNEQFF; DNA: TGTGCCAGCAGTTTAGTCGGGAGAGGGTCCTACAATGAGCAGTTCTTC
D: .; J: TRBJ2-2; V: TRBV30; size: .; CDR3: CAWLDEGRSGELFF; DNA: TGTGCCTGGCTGGACGAGGGTAGGAGCGGGGAGCTGTTTTTT
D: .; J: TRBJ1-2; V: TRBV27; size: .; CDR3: CASSNEWSGYTF; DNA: TGTGCCAGCAGCAACGAGTGGTCCGGCTACACCTTC
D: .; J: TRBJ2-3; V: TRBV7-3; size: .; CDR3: CASSSGAGRSTDTQYF; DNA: TGTGCCAGCAGCTCCGGGGCAGGGAGGAGCACAGATACGCAGTATTTT
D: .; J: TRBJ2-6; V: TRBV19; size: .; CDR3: CASSRQGNSGANVLTF; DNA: TGTGCCAGTAGTCGTCAGGGTAACTCTGGGGCCAACGTCCTGACTTTC
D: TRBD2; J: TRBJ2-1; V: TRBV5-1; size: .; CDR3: CASSLDLAANEQFF; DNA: TGCGCCAGCAGCTTGGACCTAGCGGCCAATGAGCAGTTCTTC
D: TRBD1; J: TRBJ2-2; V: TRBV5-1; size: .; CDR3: CASSVAGTDLNTGELFF; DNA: TGCGCCAGCAGCGTAGCCGGGACAGATCTGAACACCGGGGAGCTGTTTTTT
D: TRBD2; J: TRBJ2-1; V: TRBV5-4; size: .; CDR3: CASSFPSGSYVNEQFF; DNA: TGTGCCAGCAGCTTTCCTAGCGGGAGTTATGTCAATGAGCAGTTCTTC
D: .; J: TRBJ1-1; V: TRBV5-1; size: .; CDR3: CASSPGRDTEAFF; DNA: TGCGCCAGCAGCCCCGGGCGGGACACTGAAGCTTTCTTT
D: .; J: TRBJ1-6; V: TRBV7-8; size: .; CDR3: CASSLVGRGSNSPLHF; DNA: TGTGCCAGCAGCTTAGTGGGCAGAGGCTCTAATTCACCCCTCCACTTT
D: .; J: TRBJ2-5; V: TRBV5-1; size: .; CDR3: CASSRRAPKGETQYF; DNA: TGCGCCAGCTCGCGACGGGCTCCGAAAGGCGAGACCCAGTACTTC
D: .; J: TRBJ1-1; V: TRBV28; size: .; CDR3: CASSFRLLEAFF; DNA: TGTGCCAGCAGTTTTCGCCTCCTTGAAGCTTTCTTT
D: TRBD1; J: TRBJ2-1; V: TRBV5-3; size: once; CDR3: CARSPRDRATNEQFF; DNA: TGTGCCAGAAGCCCCCGGGACAGGGCTACCAATGAGCAGTTCTTC
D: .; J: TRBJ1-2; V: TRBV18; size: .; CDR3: CASSQGDSRNYGYTF; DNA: TGTGCCAGCTCACAAGGCGACTCGCGGAACTATGGCTACACCTTC
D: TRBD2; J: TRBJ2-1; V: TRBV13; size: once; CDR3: CASSLELAEQSSYNEQFF; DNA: TGTGCCAGCAGCTTAGAACTAGCGGAACAGAGCTCCTACAATGAGCAGTTCTTC
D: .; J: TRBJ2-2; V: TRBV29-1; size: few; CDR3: CSVEPLAGELFF; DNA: TGCAGCGTTGAACCCTTGGCGGGGGAGCTGTTTTTT
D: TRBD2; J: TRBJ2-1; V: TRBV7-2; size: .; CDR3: CASSSSGTTYNEQFF; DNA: TGTGCCAGCAGCTCTAGCGGGACTACCTACAATGAGCAGTTCTTC
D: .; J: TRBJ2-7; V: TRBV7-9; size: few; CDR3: CASSLGADPYEQYF; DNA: TGTGCCAGCAGCTTAGGTGCGGATCCCTACGAGCAGTACTTC
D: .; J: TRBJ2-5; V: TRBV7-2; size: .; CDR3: CASSWGPLETQYF; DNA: TGTGCCAGCAGCTGGGGCCCCCTAGAGACCCAGTACTTC
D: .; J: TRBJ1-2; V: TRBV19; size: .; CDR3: CASSILGPGNGYTF; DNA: TGTGCCAGTAGTATTTTAGGGCCAGGGAATGGCTACACCTTC
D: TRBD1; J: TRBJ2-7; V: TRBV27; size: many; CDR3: CASRWSGTGGYEQYF; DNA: TGTGCCAGCAGATGGTCCGGGACAGGTGGCTACGAGCAGTACTTC
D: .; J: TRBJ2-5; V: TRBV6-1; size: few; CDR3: CASAPRARGETQYF; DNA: TGTGCCAGCGCCCCTAGGGCTAGGGGGGAGACCCAGTACTTC
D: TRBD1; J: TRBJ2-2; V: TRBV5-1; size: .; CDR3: CASSTGTANTGELFF; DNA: TGCGCCAGCAGCACCGGGACAGCGAACACCGGGGAGCTGTTTTTT
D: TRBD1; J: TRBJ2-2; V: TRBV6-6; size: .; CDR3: CASSFRQGAGELFF; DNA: TGTGCCAGCAGTTTCAGACAGGGAGCCGGGGAGCTGTTTTTT
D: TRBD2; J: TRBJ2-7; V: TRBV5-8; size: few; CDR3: CASSFSGYEQYF; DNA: TGTGCCAGCAGCTTTAGCGGGTACGAGCAGTACTTC
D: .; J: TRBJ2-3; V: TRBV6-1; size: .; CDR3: CASSEIGQSTQYF; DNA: TGTGCCAGCAGTGAAATTGGACAGTCTACGCAGTATTTT
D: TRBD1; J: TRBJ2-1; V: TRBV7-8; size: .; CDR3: CASSVRQGGPNEQFF; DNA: TGTGCCAGCAGCGTTCGACAGGGGGGCCCCAATGAGCAGTTCTTC
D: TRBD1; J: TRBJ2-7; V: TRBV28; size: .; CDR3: CASREQTGDTYEQYF; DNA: TGTGCCAGCAGGGAGCAGACAGGGGATACCTACGAGCAGTACTTC
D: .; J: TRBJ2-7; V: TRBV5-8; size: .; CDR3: CASSPGAAYEQYF; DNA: TGTGCCAGCAGCCCGGGGGCCGCCTACGAGCAGTACTTC
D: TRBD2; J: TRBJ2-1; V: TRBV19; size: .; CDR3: CASTPIGLAPPNSYNEQFF; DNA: TGTGCCAGTACTCCAATAGGACTAGCGCCACCAAATTCCTACAATGAGCAGTTCTTC
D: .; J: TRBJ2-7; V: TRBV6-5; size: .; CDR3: CASSPGTGYEQYF; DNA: TGTGCCAGCAGTCCCGGGACCGGCTACGAGCAGTACTTC